The next 15 T cell receptor beta chains were all read from a single sample in a study of T cells in Graves' hyperthyroidism and ophthalmopathy. RNA transcripts were the template for amplifying TCR beta CDR3 regions. A set of HTBI primers served as the primers for a first-round RT-PCR of the TCR CDR3. TCRdb passed the multiplex PCR reads through MiXCR, listing each CDR3 protein once. The table shows 250,000 or so distinct CDR3 sequences, with about 16% occurring only once. Sequenced material: blood. These receptors all stem from a woman aged 45-65 years with Graves' hyperthyroidism that later progressed to Graves' ophthalmopathy.

The chain couples TRBV18 to TRBJ2-4; D ambiguous. V was clipped by 5 bases and J by 1 base, with 18 bases between them. Germline V gene sequence: CDR1 KGHSH, CDR2 LQKENI. This CDR3 is built from 17 residues. CDR3 in DNA: TGTGCCAGCTCAACCCCACCATCTGTGTGGGCCAAAAACATTCAGTACTTC. Translating it yields CASSTPPSVWAKNIQYF.

This clonotype was detected ten times or more. The V call is TRBV11-2, the J call TRBJ1-2; D gene ambiguous. The CDR3 totals 13 residues. Trimming removed 5 bases from V and 4 bases from J, with 11 bases in between. Germline V gene lookup returns CDR1 SGHAT and CDR2 FQNNGV. In nucleotides, the CDR3 is TGTGCCAGCAGCCCCGACGGAACCTATGGCTACACCTTC. Translating gives CASSPDGTYGYTF.

This clonotype was seen at least ten times. The chain is built from TRBV19 and TRBJ2-2, with D perhaps matching TRBD1 (5 bases). The CDR3 extends over 13 amino acids. V lost 3 bases and J 5 bases, leaving 7 bases between the germline ends. Germline assignment: CDR1 LNHDA and CDR2 SQIVND (reference sequence). CDR3 protein: CASSMGLTGELFF. The CDR3 nucleotides read TGTGCCAGTAGTATGGGGCTAACCGGGGAGCTGTTTTTT.

The J gene is TRBJ2-7, the V gene TRBV2, with a tentative D call TRBD1 (6 bases). The CDR3 loop spans 15 amino acids. Germline V gene data show CDR1 as SNHLY and CDR2 as FYNNEI. Trimming pared 6 bases from V and 4 bases from J, leaving 19 bases between. The CDR3 bases are TGTGCCAGCAGCTCCCACGCAGGGGCTGGGTACGAGCAGTACTTC. It is translated as CASSSHAGAGYEQYF.

In this sample, this clonotype turned up many times. This sequence joins TRBV3-1 and TRBJ2-7, with 9 bases identical to TRBD2. Germline trimming cut 0 bases from V and 0 bases from J; bases unmatched to any gene: 9. The CDR3 is made up of 18 amino acids. Germline V gene lookup returns CDR1 LGHDT and CDR2 YNNKEL (reference sequence). The CDR3 nucleotides are TGTGCCAGCAGCCAAGATAGGCCTAGCGGGGCCCGCTCCTACGAGCAGTACTTC. Translating it yields CASSQDRPSGARSYEQYF.

The chain links TRBV10-3 to TRBJ2-2; 11 nucleotides match TRBD2. Germline V gene sequence: CDR1 ENHRY, CDR2 SYGVKD. This CDR3 is built from 14 residues. With 11 bases clipped from V and 6 bases from J, the junction kept 8 bases outside the gene matches. The CDR3 here is CAVLAGEGAGELFF. The CDR3 bases are TGTGCCGTACTAGCGGGAGAAGGCGCCGGGGAGCTGTTTTTT.

To note about this clonotype: This clone may be a read error of a much larger clone one base away. The V and J genes are TRBV20-1 and TRBJ2-5; 9 nucleotides align to TRBD2. The J segment lost 2 bases and the V segment lost 7 bases, leaving 8 bases of the junction unmatched. The CDR3 consists of 14 residues. Germline assignment: CDR1 DFQATT and CDR2 SNEGSKA (reference sequence). CDR3 nucleotide sequence: TGCAGTGTTACTCCGACTAGCGGACAAGAGACCCAGTACTTC. Protein sequence: CSVTPTSGQETQYF.

The V and J genes are TRBV28 and TRBJ2-3; D is possibly TRBD2 (6 bases). The V gene's germline CDR1 is MDHEN and CDR2 SYDVKM. V was pared by 6 bases and J by 3 bases, with 25 bases between. This CDR3 comprises 18 residues. CDR3 sequence reads: CASSYLGLAFDETDTQYF. The CDR3 bases are TGTGCCAGCAGCTACCTCGGGCTAGCGTTCGACGAAACAGATACGCAGTATTTT.

Note on this clonotype: A read error may be the cause here, since a much bigger clone is one base away. V usage is TRBV6-5 and J usage is TRBJ1-1; D unresolved. Trimming removed 4 bases from V and 4 bases from J, with 7 bases in between. From germline, CDR1 is MNHEY and CDR2 SVGAGI. This CDR3 contains 12 residues. In nucleotides, the CDR3 is TGTGCCAGCAGTTGCTCCGGCACTGAAGCTTTCTTT. This codes for CASSCSGTEAFF.

This clonotype was detected ten times or more. This chain connects TRBV11-2 to TRBJ2-2; D may correspond to TRBD1 or TRBD2 (6 bases each). The V end was cut by 1 base, the J end by 9 bases, with 9 bases between. Looked up from germline, CDR1 is SGHAT and CDR2 is FQNNGV. This CDR3 has 13 amino acids. CDR3 region: CASSLGRDRELFF. The CDR3, as DNA: TGTGCCAGCAGCTTAGGGAGGGACAGGGAGCTGTTTTTT.

This rearrangement joins TRBV5-6 to TRBJ2-5; a possible D gene is TRBD2 (6 bases). Trimming cost V 0 bases and J 5 bases, with 8 bases left between them. CDR3 length: 13 amino acids. Germline V gene sequence: CDR1 SGHDT, CDR2 YYEEEE. The CDR3 DNA reads TGTGCCAGCAGCTTGGCGGGGGTGGAGACCCAGTACTTC. Residues: CASSLAGVETQYF.

This clonotype was detected many times. CDR3 sequence: CASSRGGTGRELFF. The CDR3 DNA follows: TGTGCCAGCAGTCGCGGAGGGACTGGCCGTGAGCTGTTTTTT. V and J are TRBV11-3 and TRBJ2-2; TRBD2 might be the D (6 bases). Per germline, CDR1 SGHNT and CDR2 YENEEA. This CDR3 contains 14 residues. V gave up 6 bases and J gave up 11 bases, with 19 bases separating them.

This clonotype was picked up many times. The J gene is TRBJ2-7, the V gene TRBV20-1, with D possibly TRBD2 on 6 matching bases. Trimming shortened V by 0 bases and J by 4 bases, and 10 bases separated the two germline ends. The CDR3 runs to 13 residues. Germline lookup yields CDR1 DFQATT and CDR2 SNEGSKA (reference sequence). The CDR3: CSARDPEGYEQYF. In nucleotides, the CDR3 is TGCAGTGCTAGAGATCCGGAGGGTTACGAGCAGTACTTC.

The sample holds many counts of this clonotype. The rearrangement uses TRBV7-8 and TRBJ2-1; possibly TRBD1 for D (5 bases). Germline V lookup: CDR1 SGHVS, CDR2 FQNEAQ. Trimming took off 5 bases at V and 9 bases at J, with 11 bases between the two ends. The CDR3 is 12 residues long. This CDR3 is CASSPGNPEQFF. As DNA, the CDR3 is TGTGCCAGCAGCCCAGGGAATCCTGAGCAGTTCTTC.

This clonotype occurred many times. The chain recombines TRBV14 with TRBJ1-1; D remains ambiguous. Germline V gene lookup returns CDR1 SGHDN and CDR2 FVKESK. V was trimmed by 4 bases and J by 1 base, leaving 10 bases between them. The CDR3 totals 14 residues. CDR3 sequence: CASSLSGRNTEAFF. In DNA form, the CDR3 reads TGTGCCAGCAGCCTCTCCGGGCGGAACACTGAAGCTTTCTTT.